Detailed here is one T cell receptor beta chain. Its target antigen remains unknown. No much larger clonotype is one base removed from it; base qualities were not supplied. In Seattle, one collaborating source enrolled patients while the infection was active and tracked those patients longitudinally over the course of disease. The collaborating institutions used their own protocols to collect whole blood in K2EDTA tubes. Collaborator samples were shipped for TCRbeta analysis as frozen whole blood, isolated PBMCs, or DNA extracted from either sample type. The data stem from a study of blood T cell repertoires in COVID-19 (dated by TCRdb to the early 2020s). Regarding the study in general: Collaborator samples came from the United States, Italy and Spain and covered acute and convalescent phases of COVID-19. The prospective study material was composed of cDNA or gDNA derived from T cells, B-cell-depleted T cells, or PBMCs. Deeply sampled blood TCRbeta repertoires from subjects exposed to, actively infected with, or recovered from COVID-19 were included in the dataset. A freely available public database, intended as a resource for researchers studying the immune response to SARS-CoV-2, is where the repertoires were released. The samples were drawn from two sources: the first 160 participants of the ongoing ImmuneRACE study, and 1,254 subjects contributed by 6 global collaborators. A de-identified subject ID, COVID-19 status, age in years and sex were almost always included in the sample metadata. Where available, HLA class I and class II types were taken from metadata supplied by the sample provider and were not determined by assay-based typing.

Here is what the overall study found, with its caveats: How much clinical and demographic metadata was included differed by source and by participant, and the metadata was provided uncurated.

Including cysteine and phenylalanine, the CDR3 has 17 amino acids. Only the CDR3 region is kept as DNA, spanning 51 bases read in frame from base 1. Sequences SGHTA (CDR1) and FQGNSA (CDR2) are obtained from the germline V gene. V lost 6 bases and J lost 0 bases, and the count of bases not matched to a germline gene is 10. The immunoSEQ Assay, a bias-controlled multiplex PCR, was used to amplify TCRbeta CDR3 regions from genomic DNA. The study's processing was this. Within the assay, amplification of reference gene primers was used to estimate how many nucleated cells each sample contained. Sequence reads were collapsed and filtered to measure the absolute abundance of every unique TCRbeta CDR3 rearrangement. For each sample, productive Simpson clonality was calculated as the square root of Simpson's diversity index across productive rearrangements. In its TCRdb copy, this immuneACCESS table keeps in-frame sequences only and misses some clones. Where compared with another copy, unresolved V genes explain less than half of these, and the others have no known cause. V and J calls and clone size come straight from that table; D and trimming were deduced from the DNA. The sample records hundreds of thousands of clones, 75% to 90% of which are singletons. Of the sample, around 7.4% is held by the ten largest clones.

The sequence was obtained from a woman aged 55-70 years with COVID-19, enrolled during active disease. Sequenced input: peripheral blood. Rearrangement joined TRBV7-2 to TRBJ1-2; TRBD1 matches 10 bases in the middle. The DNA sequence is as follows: TGTGCCAGCAGTTACACCGGGACAGGGGACGCTAACTATGGCTACACCTTC. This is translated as CASSYTGTGDANYGYTF.